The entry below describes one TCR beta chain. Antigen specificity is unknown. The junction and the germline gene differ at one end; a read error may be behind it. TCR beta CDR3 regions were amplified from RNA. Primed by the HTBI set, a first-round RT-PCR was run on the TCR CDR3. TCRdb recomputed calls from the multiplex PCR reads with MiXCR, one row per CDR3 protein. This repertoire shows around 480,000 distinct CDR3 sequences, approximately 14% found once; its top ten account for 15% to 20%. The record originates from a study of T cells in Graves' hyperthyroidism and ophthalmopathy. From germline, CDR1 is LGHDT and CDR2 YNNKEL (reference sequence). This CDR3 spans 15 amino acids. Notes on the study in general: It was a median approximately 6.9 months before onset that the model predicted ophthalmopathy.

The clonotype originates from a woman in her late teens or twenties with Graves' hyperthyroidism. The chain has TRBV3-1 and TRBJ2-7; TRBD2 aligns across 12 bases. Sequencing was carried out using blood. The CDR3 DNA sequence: TGTGCCGGCAGCCAAGGGGGACTAGCGGGCTACGAGCAGTACTTC. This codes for CAGSQGGLAGYEQYF.